This T cell receptor beta chain is from a study of Tregs in tolerant kidney transplant recipients. V was clipped by 0 bases and J by 3 bases, with 8 bases between them. This CDR3 region has 13 residues. The germline V gene encodes CDR1 DFQATT and CDR2 SNEGSKA (reference sequence). TCRdb keeps only in-frame clones here, not all; method: immunoSEQ multiplex PCR. The sample yields some 30,000 clones, of which the top ten take up under 2%. Study-level points and caveats: Few patients were studied, so findings need validation in larger groups. Biological reproducibility was not directly addressed in this study.

Recipients received nonmyeloablative bone marrow transplants from related graft donors, with transient mixed chimerism. Unstimulated Tregs (CD4+CD25+CD127-) and CD4+CD25- non-Tregs were sorted from PBMCs. A remark on this clone: Its antigen remains unidentified. The read falls 3 residues short of the CDR3 end, and the missing part is taken from the germline J gene.

The sequence derives from a human patient who received a combined kidney and bone marrow transplant. Some T cells may have originated in the graft donor. The rearrangement uses TRBV20-1 and TRBJ2-5; D gene ambiguous. Sequenced here: CD4+ T cells from blood (PBMCs), sampled 24 months after the transplant. The covered CDR3 bases are TGCAGTGCTAGAGATTGGGCCAAAGAGACC. This sequence encodes CSARDWAKET. The CDR3 as a whole reads CSARDWAKETQYF.